The present T cell receptor beta chain was sequenced within a study of CD8 T cells in ankylosing spondylitis. This clonotype was seen many times. The target antigen is unknown. TCRdb redid the calling of the 5' RACE reads with MiXCR, one entry per CDR3 protein. The sample includes about 340,000 distinct CDR3 sequences, roughly 8% of them seen just once. Findings of the study overall: It appeared that ankylosing spondylitis blood was characterized by a TCR beta motif of roughly 8 highly homologous variants. Reportedly, significant enrichment of disease-linked clones occurred in matched ankylosing spondylitis synovial fluid.

The TCR was taken from a male donor with ankylosing spondylitis. Sample: blood, either unsorted or a sorted T cell fraction (not recorded which).

The CDR3 nucleotides are TGTGCCAGCAGCGTAGGTGCGGGAGGGCGAACCGGGGAGCTGTTTTTT. Protein product: CASSVGAGGRTGELFF. The rearrangement joins TRBV9 to TRBJ2-2; 9 positions match TRBD2. Germline V gene lookup returns CDR1 SGDLS and CDR2 YYNGEE. This CDR3 has 16 amino acids. V lost 0 bases to trimming and J lost 5 bases; unmatched junction nucleotides: 5.